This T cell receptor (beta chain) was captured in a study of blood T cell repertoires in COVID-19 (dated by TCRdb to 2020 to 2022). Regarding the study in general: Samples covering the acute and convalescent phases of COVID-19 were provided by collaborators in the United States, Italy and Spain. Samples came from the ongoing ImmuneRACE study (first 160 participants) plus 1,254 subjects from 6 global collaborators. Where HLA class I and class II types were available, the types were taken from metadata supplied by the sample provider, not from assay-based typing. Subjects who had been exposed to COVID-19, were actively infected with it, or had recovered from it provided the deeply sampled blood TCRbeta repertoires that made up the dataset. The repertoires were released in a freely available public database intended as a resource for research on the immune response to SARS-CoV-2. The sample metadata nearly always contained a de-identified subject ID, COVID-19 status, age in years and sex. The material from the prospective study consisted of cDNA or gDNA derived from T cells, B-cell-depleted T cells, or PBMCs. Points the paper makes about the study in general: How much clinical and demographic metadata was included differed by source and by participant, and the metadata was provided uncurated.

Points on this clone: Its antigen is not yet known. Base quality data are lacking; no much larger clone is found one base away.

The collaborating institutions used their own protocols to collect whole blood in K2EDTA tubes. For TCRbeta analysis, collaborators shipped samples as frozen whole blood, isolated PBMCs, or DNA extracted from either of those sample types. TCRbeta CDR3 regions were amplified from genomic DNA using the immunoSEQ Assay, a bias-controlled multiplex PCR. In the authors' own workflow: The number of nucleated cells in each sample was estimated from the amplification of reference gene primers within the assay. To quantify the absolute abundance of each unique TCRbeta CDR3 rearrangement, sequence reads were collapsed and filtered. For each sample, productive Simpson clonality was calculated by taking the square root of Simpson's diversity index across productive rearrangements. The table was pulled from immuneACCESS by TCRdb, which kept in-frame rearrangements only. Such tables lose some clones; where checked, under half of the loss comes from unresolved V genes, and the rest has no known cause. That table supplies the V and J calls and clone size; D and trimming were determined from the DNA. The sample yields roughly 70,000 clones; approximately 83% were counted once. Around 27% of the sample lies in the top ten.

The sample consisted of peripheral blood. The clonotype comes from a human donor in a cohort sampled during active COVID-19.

The CDR3 protein: CASSIQGPGELFF. The nucleotide sequence reads as follows: TGTGCCAGTAGTATACAGGGGCCCGGGGAGCTGTTTTTT. The chain is assembled from TRBV19 and TRBJ2-2; a weak D assignment points to TRBD1 (6 bases agree). The CDR3 runs 13 residues from the cysteine to the phenylalanine. Only CDR3 DNA remains: 39 bases, in frame from the first base. Reading the germline V gene (reference sequence) gives CDR1 LNHDA and CDR2 SQIVND. Deletion took 2 bases off V and 6 bases off J, with a span of 7 bases between the germline ends. The CDR3, completed at both ends by the reference TRBV19 and TRBJ2-2 genes, gives the full variable domain DGGITQSPKYLFRKEGQNVTLSCEQNLNHDAMYWYRQDPGQGLRLIYYSQIVNDFQKGDIAEGYSVSREKKESFPLTVTSAQKNPTAFYLCASSIQGPGELFFGEGSRLTVL.